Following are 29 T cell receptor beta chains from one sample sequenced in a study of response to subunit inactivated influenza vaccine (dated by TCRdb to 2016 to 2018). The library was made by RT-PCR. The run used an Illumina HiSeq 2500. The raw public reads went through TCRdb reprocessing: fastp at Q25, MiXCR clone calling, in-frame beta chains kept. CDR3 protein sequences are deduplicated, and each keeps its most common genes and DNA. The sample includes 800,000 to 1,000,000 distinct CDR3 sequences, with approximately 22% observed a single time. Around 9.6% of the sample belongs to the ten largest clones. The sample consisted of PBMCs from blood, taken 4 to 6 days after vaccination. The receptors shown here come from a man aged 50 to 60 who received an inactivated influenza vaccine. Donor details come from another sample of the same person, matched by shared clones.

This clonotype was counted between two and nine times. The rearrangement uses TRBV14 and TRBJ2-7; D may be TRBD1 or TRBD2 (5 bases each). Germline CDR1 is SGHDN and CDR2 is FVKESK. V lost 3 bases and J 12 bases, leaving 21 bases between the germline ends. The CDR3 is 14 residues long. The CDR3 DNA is TGTGCCAGCAGCCACCTAGGGACCGATCCCCGGGCGTACTTC. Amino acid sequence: CASSHLGTDPRAYF.

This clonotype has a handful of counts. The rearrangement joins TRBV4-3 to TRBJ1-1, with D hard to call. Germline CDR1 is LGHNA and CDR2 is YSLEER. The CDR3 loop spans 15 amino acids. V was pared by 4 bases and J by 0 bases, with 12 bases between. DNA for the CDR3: TGCGCCAGCAGCCCAGACCTGGGCCTGAACACTGAAGCTTTCTTT. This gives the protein CASSPDLGLNTEAFF.

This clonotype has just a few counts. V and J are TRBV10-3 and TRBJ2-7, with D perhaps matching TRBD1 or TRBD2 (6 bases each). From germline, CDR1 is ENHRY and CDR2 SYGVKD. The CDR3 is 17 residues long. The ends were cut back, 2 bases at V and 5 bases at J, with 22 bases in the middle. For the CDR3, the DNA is TGTGCCATCAGTGAGGGACTGATTGGACAGCGGGCCCACGAGCAGTACTTC. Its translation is CAISEGLIGQRAHEQYF.

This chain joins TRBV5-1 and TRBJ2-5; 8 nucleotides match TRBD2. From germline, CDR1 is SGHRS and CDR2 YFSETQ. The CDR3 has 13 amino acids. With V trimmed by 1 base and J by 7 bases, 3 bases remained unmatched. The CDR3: CASSLSGSGTQYF. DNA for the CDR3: TGCGCCAGCAGCTTGAGCGGGAGCGGGACCCAGTACTTC.

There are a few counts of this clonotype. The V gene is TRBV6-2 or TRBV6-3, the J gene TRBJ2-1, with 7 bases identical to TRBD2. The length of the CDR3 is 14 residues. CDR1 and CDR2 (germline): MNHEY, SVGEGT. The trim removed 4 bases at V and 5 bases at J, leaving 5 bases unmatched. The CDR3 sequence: CASSSRDYHNEQFF. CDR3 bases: TGTGCCAGCAGTTCCCGGGACTACCACAATGAGCAGTTCTTC.

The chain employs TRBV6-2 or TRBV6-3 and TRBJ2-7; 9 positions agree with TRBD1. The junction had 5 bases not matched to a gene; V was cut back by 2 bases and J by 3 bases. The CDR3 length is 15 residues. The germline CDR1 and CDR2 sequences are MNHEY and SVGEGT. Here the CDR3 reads CASSYVGDRDYEQYF. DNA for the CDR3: TGTGCCAGCAGTTACGTCGGGGACAGGGACTACGAGCAGTACTTC.

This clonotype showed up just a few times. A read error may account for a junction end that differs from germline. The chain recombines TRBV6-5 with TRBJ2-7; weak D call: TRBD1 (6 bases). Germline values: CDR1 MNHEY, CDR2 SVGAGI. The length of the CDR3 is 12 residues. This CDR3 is CASSKPGQIPSF. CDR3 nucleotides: TGTGCCAGCAGCAAGCCCGGACAGATACCCTCCTTC.

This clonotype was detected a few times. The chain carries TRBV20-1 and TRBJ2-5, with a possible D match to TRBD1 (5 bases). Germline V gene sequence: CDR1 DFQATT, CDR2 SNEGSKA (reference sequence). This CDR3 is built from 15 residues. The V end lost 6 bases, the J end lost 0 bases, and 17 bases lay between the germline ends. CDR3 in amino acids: CSATPRVGYQETQYF. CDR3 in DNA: TGCAGTGCCACCCCCAGGGTTGGCTACCAAGAGACCCAGTACTTC.

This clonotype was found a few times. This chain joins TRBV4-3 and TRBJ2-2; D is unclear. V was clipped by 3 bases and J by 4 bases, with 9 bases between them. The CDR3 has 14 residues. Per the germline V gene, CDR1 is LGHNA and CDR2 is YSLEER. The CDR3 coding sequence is TGCGCCAGCAGCCACAGCCGGCGCACCGGGGAGCTGTTTTTT. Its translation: CASSHSRRTGELFF.

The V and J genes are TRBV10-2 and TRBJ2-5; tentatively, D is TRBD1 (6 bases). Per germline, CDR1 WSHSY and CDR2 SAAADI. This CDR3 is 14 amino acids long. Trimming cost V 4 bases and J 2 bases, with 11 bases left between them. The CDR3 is CASSGTAIQETQYF. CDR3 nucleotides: TGCGCCAGCAGTGGGACAGCCATACAAGAGACCCAGTACTTC.

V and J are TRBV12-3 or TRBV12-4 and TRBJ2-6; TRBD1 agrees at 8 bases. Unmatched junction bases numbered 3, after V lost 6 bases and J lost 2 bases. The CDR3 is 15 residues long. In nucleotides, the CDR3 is TGTGCCAGCAGGCCGACAGGGGCTGGGGCCAACGTCCTGACTTTC. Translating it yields CASRPTGAGANVLTF.

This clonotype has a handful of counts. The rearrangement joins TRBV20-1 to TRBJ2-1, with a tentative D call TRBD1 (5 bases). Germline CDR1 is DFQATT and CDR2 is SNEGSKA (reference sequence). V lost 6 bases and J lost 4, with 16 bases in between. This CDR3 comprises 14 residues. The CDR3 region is CSALRVPSYNEQFF. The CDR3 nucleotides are TGCAGTGCACTCAGGGTCCCGTCTTACAATGAGCAGTTCTTC.

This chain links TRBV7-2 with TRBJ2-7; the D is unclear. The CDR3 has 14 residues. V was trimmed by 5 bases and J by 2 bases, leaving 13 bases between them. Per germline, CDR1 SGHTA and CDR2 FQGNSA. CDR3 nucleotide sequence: TGTGCCAGCAGCATCCACGGCAGGCCCTACGAGCAGTACTTC. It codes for CASSIHGRPYEQYF.

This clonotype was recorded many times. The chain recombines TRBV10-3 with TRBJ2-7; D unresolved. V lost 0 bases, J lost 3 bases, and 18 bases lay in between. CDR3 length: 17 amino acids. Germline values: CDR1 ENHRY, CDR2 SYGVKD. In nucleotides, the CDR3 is TGTGCCATCAGTGAGTCCGCCAGAGAAGGGTGGGTCTACGAGCAGTACTTC. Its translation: CAISESAREGWVYEQYF.

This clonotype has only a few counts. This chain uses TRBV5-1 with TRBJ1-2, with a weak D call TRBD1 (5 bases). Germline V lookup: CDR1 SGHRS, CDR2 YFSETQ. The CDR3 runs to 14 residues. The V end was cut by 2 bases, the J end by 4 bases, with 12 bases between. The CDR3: CASSFTTDSYGYTF. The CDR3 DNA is TGCGCCAGCAGCTTTACGACAGACTCCTATGGCTACACCTTC. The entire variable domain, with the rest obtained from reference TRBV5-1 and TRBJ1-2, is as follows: KAGVTQTPRYLIKTRGQQVTLSCSPISGHRSVSWYQQTPGQGLQFLFEYFSETQRNKGNFPGRFSGRQFSNSRSEMNVSTLELGDSALYLCASSFTTDSYGYTFGSGTRLTVV.

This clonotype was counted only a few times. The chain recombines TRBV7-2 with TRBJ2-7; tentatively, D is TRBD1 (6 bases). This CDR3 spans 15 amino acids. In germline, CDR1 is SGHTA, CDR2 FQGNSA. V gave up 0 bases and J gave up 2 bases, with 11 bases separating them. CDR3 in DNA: TGTGCCAGCAGCTTAGCCCCGACAGGCCCCTACGAGCAGTACTTC. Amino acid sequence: CASSLAPTGPYEQYF.

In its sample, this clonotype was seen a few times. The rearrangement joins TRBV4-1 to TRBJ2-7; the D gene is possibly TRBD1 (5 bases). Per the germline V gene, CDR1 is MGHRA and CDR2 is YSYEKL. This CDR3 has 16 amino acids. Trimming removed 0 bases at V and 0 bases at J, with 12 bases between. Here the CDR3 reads CASSQDVNRPSYEQYF. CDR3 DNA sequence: TGCGCCAGCAGCCAAGATGTGAACAGGCCCTCCTACGAGCAGTACTTC.

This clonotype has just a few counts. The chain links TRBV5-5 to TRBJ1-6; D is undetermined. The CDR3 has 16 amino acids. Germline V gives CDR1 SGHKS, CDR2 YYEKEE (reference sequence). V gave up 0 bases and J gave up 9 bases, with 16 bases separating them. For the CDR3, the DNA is TGTGCCAGCAGCTTGGACGATAGCCGGTGGGGTTCACCCCTCCACTTT. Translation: CASSLDDSRWGSPLHF.

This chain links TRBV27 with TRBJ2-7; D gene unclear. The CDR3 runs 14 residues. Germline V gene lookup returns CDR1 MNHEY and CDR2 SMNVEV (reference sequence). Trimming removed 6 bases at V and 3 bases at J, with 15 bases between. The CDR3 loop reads CASRMTLGYYEQYF. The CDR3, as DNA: TGTGCCAGCAGGATGACATTGGGATACTACGAGCAGTACTTC.

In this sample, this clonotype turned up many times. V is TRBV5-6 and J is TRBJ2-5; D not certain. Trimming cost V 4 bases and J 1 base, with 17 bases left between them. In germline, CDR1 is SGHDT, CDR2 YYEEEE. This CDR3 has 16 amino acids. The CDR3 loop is CASSSRKRTPQETQYF. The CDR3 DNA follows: TGTGCCAGCAGCAGCCGGAAGCGAACACCCCAAGAGACCCAGTACTTC.

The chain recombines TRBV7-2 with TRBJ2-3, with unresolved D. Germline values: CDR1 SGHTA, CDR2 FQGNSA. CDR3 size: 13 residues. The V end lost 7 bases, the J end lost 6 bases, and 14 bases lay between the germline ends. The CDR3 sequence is CASTINLRDTQYF. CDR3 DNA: TGTGCCAGCACCATAAATTTAAGGGATACGCAGTATTTT.

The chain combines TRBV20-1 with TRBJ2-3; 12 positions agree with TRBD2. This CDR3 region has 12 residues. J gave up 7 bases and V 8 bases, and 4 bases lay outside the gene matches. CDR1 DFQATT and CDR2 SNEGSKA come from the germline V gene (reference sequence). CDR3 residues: CSLAGGPNTQYF. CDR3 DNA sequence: TGCAGTCTAGCGGGAGGGCCCAATACGCAGTATTTT.

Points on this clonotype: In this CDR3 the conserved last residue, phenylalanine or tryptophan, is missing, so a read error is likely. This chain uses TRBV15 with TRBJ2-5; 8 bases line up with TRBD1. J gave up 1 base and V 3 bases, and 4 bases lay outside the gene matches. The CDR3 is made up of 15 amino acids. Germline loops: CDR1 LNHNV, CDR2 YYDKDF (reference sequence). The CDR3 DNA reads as TGTGCCACCAGCAGCTCGGACAGGGCCCAAGAGACCCAGTACCTC. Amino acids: CATSSSDRAQETQYL.

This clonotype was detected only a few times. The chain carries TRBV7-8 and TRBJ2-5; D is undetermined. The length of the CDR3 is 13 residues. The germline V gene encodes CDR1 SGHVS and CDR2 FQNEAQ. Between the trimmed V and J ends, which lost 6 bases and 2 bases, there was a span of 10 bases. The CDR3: CASSVNEQETQYF. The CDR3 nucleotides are TGTGCCAGCAGTGTAAATGAGCAAGAGACCCAGTACTTC.

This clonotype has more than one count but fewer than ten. CDR3 DNA sequence: TGTGCCAGCTCACCAGGATGGGGACAGATATACAATGAGCAGTTCTTC. This sequence encodes CASSPGWGQIYNEQFF. This chain links TRBV18 with TRBJ2-1; the match to TRBD1 covers 7 bases. Trimming at V came to 2 bases and at J to 4 bases, leaving 8 bases not matched to a gene. Germline CDR1 reads KGHSH; CDR2 reads LQKENI. The CDR3 runs 16 residues.

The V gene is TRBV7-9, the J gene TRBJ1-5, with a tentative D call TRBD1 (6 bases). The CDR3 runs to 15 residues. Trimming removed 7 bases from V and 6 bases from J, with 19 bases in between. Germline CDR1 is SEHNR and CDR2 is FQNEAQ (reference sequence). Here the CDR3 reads CASNRGRQASQPQHF. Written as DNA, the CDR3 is TGTGCCAGCAACCGGGGGCGCCAGGCGAGTCAGCCCCAGCATTTT.

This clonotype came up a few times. The CDR3 protein is CASSLVGGGNEQFF. DNA of the CDR3: TGTGCCAGCAGCTTAGTCGGCGGGGGGAATGAGCAGTTCTTC. The chain carries TRBV7-2 and TRBJ2-1; 8 bases are shared with TRBD2. CDR1 is SGHTA, CDR2 FQGNSA, per germline. J was trimmed by 7 bases and V by 1 base; bases with no gene match: 3. The CDR3 consists of 14 residues.

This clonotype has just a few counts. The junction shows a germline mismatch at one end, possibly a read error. Written as DNA, the CDR3 is TGTGCTAGCAGCTTTGGTCTAGCGGACCAAGAGACCCAGTACTTC. Encoded protein: CASSFGLADQETQYF. This sequence joins TRBV7-7 and TRBJ2-5, with 7 bases that match TRBD2. Germline V gene data show CDR1 as SSHAT and CDR2 as FNYEAQ (reference sequence). The CDR3 totals 15 residues.

The DNA of the CDR3 is TGCGCCAGCAGCTCAGAGAGAGATACGCAGTATTTT. It yields the protein CASSSERDTQYF. This chain uses TRBV5-1 with TRBJ2-3; D is uncertain. The CDR3 covers 12 residues. The V and J ends lost 3 bases and 5 bases respectively, with 7 bases between them. Germline V gene lookup returns CDR1 SGHRS and CDR2 YFSETQ.